These T cell receptor beta chains were read from a single sample in a study of blood T cell repertoires in COVID-19. Assay: immunoSEQ multiplex PCR; the TCRdb copy retains only in-frame clones and omits some. This sample has about 59,000 clones; more than 75% occur once, and the top ten carry approximately 7%. Sequenced material: peripheral blood. These receptor sequences come from a man in his 60s with acute or convalescent COVID-19. Both conserved end residues are part of each CDR3. A D gene is named only where the DNA matches it firmly. Only some rows state a clone size, as once, few, many or a class for expanded clones.

V gene: TRBV9
clone size: NA
J gene: TRBJ1-6
D gene: NA
CDR3 DNA: TGTGCCAGCAATCTCGGTGACTCCTATAATTCACCCCTCCACTTT
CDR3 protein: CASNLGDSYNSPLHF

V gene: TRBV6-5
clone size: NA
J gene: TRBJ1-5
D gene: NA
CDR3 DNA: TGTGCCAGCAGCCGGGGGTCAGGGACTAATCAGCCCCAGCATTTT
CDR3 protein: CASSRGSGTNQPQHF

V gene: TRBV5-1
clone size: NA
J gene: TRBJ1-2
D gene: TRBD1
CDR3 DNA: TGCGCCAGCAGCCTGCTACCCGGACAGGGGGCAGGCGGCTACACCTTC
CDR3 protein: CASSLLPGQGAGGYTF

V gene: TRBV27
clone size: NA
J gene: TRBJ1-4
D gene: NA
CDR3 DNA: TGTGCCAGCAGTTTAAGAGAGAGAGGAAAACTGTTTTTT
CDR3 protein: CASSLRERGKLFF

V gene: TRBV6-2/TRBV6-3
clone size: few
J gene: TRBJ2-1
D gene: TRBD2
CDR3 DNA: TGTGCCAGCAGTACGACCCGCGGCGGGGGCTACAATGAGCAGTTCTTC
CDR3 protein: CASSTTRGGGYNEQFF

V gene: TRBV25-1
clone size: NA
J gene: TRBJ2-3
D gene: NA
CDR3 DNA: TGTGCCAGCAGGGGCCTTAGCACAGATACGCAGTATTTT
CDR3 protein: CASRGLSTDTQYF

V gene: TRBV25-1
clone size: NA
J gene: TRBJ1-1
D gene: NA
CDR3 DNA: TGTGCCAGCAGTGAAAATTTTTGGGGGCAGGATAACACTGAAGCTTTCTTT
CDR3 protein: CASSENFWGQDNTEAFF

V gene: TRBV15
clone size: NA
J gene: TRBJ2-4
D gene: TRBD2
CDR3 DNA: TGTGCCAGACGGGGGGGCCCAGCCAAAAACATTCAGTACTTC
CDR3 protein: CARRGGPAKNIQYF

V gene: TRBV6-5
clone size: NA
J gene: TRBJ1-5
D gene: NA
CDR3 DNA: TGTGCCAGCAGCCCCCAGTATAGCAATCAGCCCCAGCATTTT
CDR3 protein: CASSPQYSNQPQHF

V gene: TRBV7-9
clone size: NA
J gene: TRBJ1-2
D gene: NA
CDR3 DNA: TGTGCCAGCAGCTTACCCACAGGGCGCTATGGCTACACCTTC
CDR3 protein: CASSLPTGRYGYTF

V gene: TRBV5-1
clone size: NA
J gene: TRBJ1-3
D gene: NA
CDR3 DNA: TGCGCCAGCAGCATACAATCTGGAAACACCATATATTTT
CDR3 protein: CASSIQSGNTIYF

V gene: TRBV25-1
clone size: NA
J gene: TRBJ1-4
D gene: TRBD1
CDR3 DNA: TGTGCCAGCAGTGAAGGGGGGACAGAGGAGGCGGATGAAAAACTGTTTTTT
CDR3 protein: CASSEGGTEEADEKLFF

V gene: TRBV14
clone size: NA
J gene: TRBJ2-2
D gene: TRBD2
CDR3 DNA: TGTGCCAGCAGCCGGGCGGGGGTTCACACCGGGGAGCTGTTTTTT
CDR3 protein: CASSRAGVHTGELFF

V gene: TRBV7-9
clone size: NA
J gene: TRBJ2-1
D gene: TRBD2
CDR3 DNA: TGTGCCAGCAGCGCCAGACTAGCGGTAAGGTACAATGAGCAGTTCTTC
CDR3 protein: CASSARLAVRYNEQFF

V gene: TRBV10-3
clone size: once
J gene: TRBJ2-5
D gene: TRBD2
CDR3 DNA: TGTGCCATCAGTGGAAGCGGGGGGGTACAAGAGACCCAGTACTTC
CDR3 protein: CAISGSGGVQETQYF

V gene: TRBV5-4
clone size: NA
J gene: TRBJ1-2
D gene: TRBD1
CDR3 DNA: TGTGCCAGCAGAGGGACAGGGGGAGCTAACTATGGCTACACCTTC
CDR3 protein: CASRGTGGANYGYTF

V gene: TRBV20-1
clone size: NA
J gene: TRBJ1-2
D gene: NA
CDR3 DNA: TGCAGTGCTAGTCACGACAGGACTAGGAGAGATGGCTACACCTTC
CDR3 protein: CSASHDRTRRDGYTF

V gene: TRBV24-1
clone size: NA
J gene: TRBJ2-3
D gene: NA
CDR3 DNA: TGTGCCACCAGTGATCCTGACCCCAAGGGGAAGGATACGCAGTATTTT
CDR3 protein: CATSDPDPKGKDTQYF

V gene: TRBV5-1
clone size: NA
J gene: TRBJ2-5
D gene: NA
CDR3 DNA: TGCGCCAGCGCCCTTAATGGGGCGACAGAGACCCAGTACTTC
CDR3 protein: CASALNGATETQYF

V gene: TRBV5-1
clone size: NA
J gene: TRBJ2-2
D gene: TRBD2
CDR3 DNA: TGCGCCAGCAGCTTGGACGGGGGGGCTCGGACCGGGGAGCTGTTTTTT
CDR3 protein: CASSLDGGARTGELFF

V gene: TRBV5-1
clone size: NA
J gene: TRBJ2-4
D gene: TRBD2
CDR3 DNA: TGCGCCAGCAGCTTGGCTAGCGGGGTAGCCAAAAACATTCAGTACTTC
CDR3 protein: CASSLASGVAKNIQYF

V gene: TRBV29-1
clone size: NA
J gene: TRBJ2-2
D gene: NA
CDR3 DNA: TGCAGCGTGGTTGGACAGTTGAACACCGGGGAGCTGTTTTTT
CDR3 protein: CSVVGQLNTGELFF

V gene: TRBV10-3
clone size: NA
J gene: TRBJ1-4
D gene: TRBD1
CDR3 DNA: TGTGCCATCAGCCCGGGACAGGGGTCTGAAAAACTGTTTTTT
CDR3 protein: CAISPGQGSEKLFF

V gene: TRBV18
clone size: NA
J gene: TRBJ2-3
D gene: TRBD1
CDR3 DNA: TGTGCCAGCTCACGTCCCGGGACAGGGGAAAATACGCAGTATTTT
CDR3 protein: CASSRPGTGENTQYF

V gene: TRBV15
clone size: NA
J gene: TRBJ1-4
D gene: NA
CDR3 DNA: TGTGCCACCAGCAGAGAGGGGGGGACTAATGAAAAACTGTTTTTT
CDR3 protein: CATSREGGTNEKLFF

V gene: TRBV27
clone size: NA
J gene: TRBJ1-1
D gene: TRBD1
CDR3 DNA: TGTGCCAGCATTAGCGCGTGGACAGGGATGGTCACTGAAGCTTTCTTT
CDR3 protein: CASISAWTGMVTEAFF

V gene: TRBV19
clone size: NA
J gene: TRBJ2-3
D gene: TRBD2
CDR3 DNA: TGTGCCAGTAGTCTCACTAGCGGGGGGGCCACAGATACGCAGTATTTT
CDR3 protein: CASSLTSGGATDTQYF

V gene: TRBV15
clone size: NA
J gene: TRBJ2-2
D gene: NA
CDR3 DNA: TGTGCCACCAGCAGAGATCTGGAGGGAGGGGAGCTGTTTTTT
CDR3 protein: CATSRDLEGGELFF

V gene: TRBV10-3
clone size: once
J gene: TRBJ1-4
D gene: NA
CDR3 DNA: TGTGCCATCAGTGAGTTAGGGAGATCGACTGAAAAACTGTTTTTT
CDR3 protein: CAISELGRSTEKLFF

V gene: TRBV4-1
clone size: NA
J gene: TRBJ1-4
D gene: NA
CDR3 DNA: TGCGCCAGCAGCCGGAGTCCGGCAACTAATGAAAAACTGTTTTTT
CDR3 protein: CASSRSPATNEKLFF

V gene: TRBV20-1
clone size: NA
J gene: TRBJ1-5
D gene: NA
CDR3 DNA: TGCAGTGCTAGTTTGGGGGCGCTAGGTCAGCCCCAGCATTTT
CDR3 protein: CSASLGALGQPQHF

V gene: TRBV6-1
clone size: many
J gene: TRBJ2-1
D gene: NA
CDR3 DNA: TGTGCCAGCAGTGAAGACGGTGACGGGTTCGACAATGAGCAGTTCTTC
CDR3 protein: CASSEDGDGFDNEQFF

V gene: TRBV2
clone size: NA
J gene: TRBJ1-2
D gene: NA
CDR3 DNA: TGTGCCAGCAGTGAACATGCAGAAACCTATGGCTACACCTTC
CDR3 protein: CASSEHAETYGYTF

V gene: TRBV6-5
clone size: NA
J gene: TRBJ2-1
D gene: NA
CDR3 DNA: TGTGCCAGCGGACACCACATATATGAGCAGTTCTTC
CDR3 protein: CASGHHIYEQFF

V gene: TRBV6-1
clone size: once
J gene: TRBJ2-1
D gene: TRBD2
CDR3 DNA: TGTGCCAGCAGTGAGAGGCTAGCGGGGGTCTCGGAGCAGTTCTTC
CDR3 protein: CASSERLAGVSEQFF

V gene: TRBV29-1
clone size: NA
J gene: TRBJ1-1
D gene: NA
CDR3 DNA: TGCAGCGTTGAAGAGGACTTGTACACTGAAGCTTTCTTT
CDR3 protein: CSVEEDLYTEAFF

V gene: TRBV12-5
clone size: once
J gene: TRBJ1-6
D gene: TRBD1
CDR3 DNA: TGTGCTAAGGACCGGGACAGGGGTTATTCACCCCTCCACTTT
CDR3 protein: CAKDRDRGYSPLHF